The next 16 T cell receptor beta chains were all read from a single sample in a study of control samples from healthy donors and cancer patients. This table comes from immunoSEQ multiplex PCR, and its TCRdb copy is limited to in-frame clones, with some not included. The data hold roughly 190,000 clones, with around 90% observed a single time. Sequenced sample: blood. The receptors were gathered from a man aged 25 to 45 in good health.

J is TRBJ1-1 and V is TRBV30; D perhaps matches TRBD1 (6 bases). With 3 bases removed from V and 6 bases from J, the gap between germline ends came to 17 bases. From germline, CDR1 is GTSNPN and CDR2 SVGIG (reference sequence). The CDR3 has 14 residues. CDR3 loop: CAWRTQGSGAEAFF. The CDR3 DNA reads TGTGCCTGGAGGACACAGGGAAGTGGTGCTGAAGCTTTCTTT.

The rearrangement joins TRBV11-2 to TRBJ2-7; possible D gene TRBD1, 6 bases. The ends were cut back, 5 bases at V and 4 bases at J, with 15 bases in the middle. Looked up from germline, CDR1 is SGHAT and CDR2 is FQNNGV. The CDR3 contains 14 residues. CDR3 sequence (DNA): TGTGCCAGCAGCCCGGTCAACAGGGTATACGAGCAGTACTTC. It specifies CASSPVNRVYEQYF.

This chain uses TRBV5-1 with TRBJ1-1; possibly TRBD1 for D (6 bases). Trimming shortened V by 2 bases and J by 0 bases, and 11 bases separated the two germline ends. The CDR3 loop spans 15 amino acids. Looked up from germline, CDR1 is SGHRS and CDR2 is YFSETQ. In nucleotides, the CDR3 is TGCGCCAGCAGCTTTTCCGGGACAATGAACACTGAAGCTTTCTTT. This encodes CASSFSGTMNTEAFF.

This chain uses TRBV11-2 with TRBJ2-6; D is uncertain. V lost 4 bases, J lost 0 bases, and 7 bases lay in between. CDR3 size: 15 residues. Germline V CDR1 and CDR2: SGHAT, FQNNGV. CDR3: CASSSTYSGANVLTF. The CDR3 DNA follows: TGTGCCAGCAGCTCCACCTACTCTGGGGCCAACGTCCTGACTTTC.

The chain uses TRBV5-1 and TRBJ1-5; no clear D gene. CDR1 is SGHRS, CDR2 YFSETQ, per germline. V was trimmed by 2 bases and J by 8 bases, leaving 11 bases between them. CDR3 length equals 13 residues. CDR3 sequence: CASSLAGAEPQHF. CDR3 DNA sequence: TGCGCCAGCAGCTTAGCGGGTGCGGAGCCCCAGCATTTT.

The chain employs TRBV6-6 and TRBJ1-5, with 8 bases aligning to TRBD1. Germline V gene data show CDR1 as MNHNY and CDR2 as SVGAGI (reference sequence). The CDR3 spans 16 residues. Unmatched junction bases numbered 9, after V lost 5 bases and J lost 3 bases. The CDR3 spells CASSKLQGGDNQPQHF. The CDR3 DNA reads TGTGCCAGCAGTAAGCTACAGGGGGGGGACAATCAGCCCCAGCATTTT.

The chain links TRBV7-9 to TRBJ1-1; D ambiguous. Germline V lookup: CDR1 SEHNR, CDR2 FQNEAQ (reference sequence). The CDR3 runs to 13 residues. Trimming took off 5 bases at V and 8 bases at J, with 15 bases between the two ends. Here the CDR3 DNA reads TGTGCCAGCAGCCCAGACGCAGAAAGGGAAGCTTTCTTT. Translated, it gives CASSPDAEREAFF.

The V and J genes are TRBV24-1 and TRBJ2-1; D possibly corresponds to TRBD1 (6 bases). The ends were cut back, 5 bases at V and 0 bases at J, with 10 bases in the middle. From germline, CDR1 is KGHDR and CDR2 SFDVKD. This CDR3 has 15 residues. CDR3: CATSAPRGSYNEQFF. The CDR3 region has the DNA TGTGCCACCAGTGCTCCCAGGGGCTCCTACAATGAGCAGTTCTTC.

The chain links TRBV6-6 to TRBJ2-7, with 8 positions matching TRBD1. Germline-derived CDR1 and CDR2 are MNHNY and SVGAGI (reference sequence). This CDR3 region has 13 residues. Losses at the gene ends were 6 bases for V and 7 bases for J; bases not matched to a gene: 8. CDR3 nucleotide sequence: TGTGCCAGCAGAAATCAGGGGGCGCGGGAGCAGTACTTC. Its translation: CASRNQGAREQYF.

The genes are TRBV2 and TRBJ2-3, with TRBD1 identical over 8 bases. CDR1 is SNHLY and CDR2 is FYNNEI in the germline V gene. The V gene end was trimmed by 6 bases and the J gene end by 0 bases; junction bases not matched to a gene: 5. This CDR3 is 15 amino acids long. The CDR3: CASRARTGSTDTQYF. In DNA form, the CDR3 reads TGTGCCAGCAGGGCTAGGACAGGGAGCACAGATACGCAGTATTTT.

This chain joins TRBV9 and TRBJ2-3; 9 positions match TRBD1. The CDR3 is 16 residues long. Trimming removed 4 bases from V and 2 bases from J; junction bases left unmatched: 8. Germline V gives CDR1 SGDLS, CDR2 YYNGEE. DNA for the CDR3: TGTGCCAGCAGCTCCCGACAGGGGGGGGTCACAGATACGCAGTATTTT. Residues: CASSSRQGGVTDTQYF.

The chain combines TRBV7-9 with TRBJ1-1; TRBD1 might be the D (5 bases). This CDR3 spans 11 amino acids. Germline values: CDR1 SEHNR, CDR2 FQNEAQ (reference sequence). The ends were cut back, 8 bases at V and 6 bases at J, with 10 bases in the middle. In DNA form, the CDR3 reads TGTGCCAGCGGAAGGGACTCTGAAGCTTTCTTT. Protein sequence: CASGRDSEAFF.

This chain links TRBV28 with TRBJ2-4; D is unclear. Germline V gene sequence: CDR1 MDHEN, CDR2 SYDVKM. This CDR3 has 16 amino acids. Between the trimmed V and J ends, which lost 5 bases and 3 bases, there was a span of 17 bases. CDR3 protein: CASSPDLLGIKNIQYF. The CDR3 DNA sequence: TGTGCCAGCAGTCCAGACCTTTTGGGTATCAAAAACATTCAGTACTTC.

This clone showed up just once. The chain has TRBV6-5 and TRBJ1-4, with 8 bases identical to TRBD1. This CDR3 comprises 15 residues. The germline gives CDR1 MNHEY, CDR2 SVGAGI. V lost 4 bases, J lost 8 bases, and 9 bases stayed unmatched. The CDR3, as DNA: TGTGCCAGCAGTTTGGACAGGGTGGGAGGAGAAAAACTGTTTTTT. Residues: CASSLDRVGGEKLFF.

V is TRBV12-3 or TRBV12-4 and J is TRBJ1-2; perhaps TRBD1 as D (5 bases). V lost 2 bases and J lost 9, with 13 bases in between. CDR3 length: 13 amino acids. The CDR3 here is CASSLKTPGRYTF. The CDR3 coding sequence is TGTGCCAGCAGTTTAAAAACCCCGGGACGCTACACCTTC.

About this clone: Other DNA sequences in the sample encode the same CDR3. The chain links TRBV5-1 to TRBJ1-4; D not certain. CDR3 size: 13 residues. Germline V gives CDR1 SGHRS, CDR2 YFSETQ. The V end lost 0 bases, the J end lost 4 bases, and 4 bases lay between the germline ends. The CDR3 here is CASSLGSNEKLFF. The CDR3, as DNA: TGCGCCAGCAGCTTGGGTAGTAATGAAAAACTGTTTTTT.